The TCR beta chain described here comes from a study of shared clonotypes between healthy human individuals. The CDR3 loop spans 15 amino acids. Germline CDR1 SGHTA, CDR2 FQGNSA. Trimming removed 7 bases from V and 5 bases from J, with 17 bases in between. Naive CD8 cells, CD45RO-negative and positively selected for CCR7, excluded terminally differentiated effector memory CD45RA+ cells. Profiled with immunoSEQ multiplex PCR; TCRdb holds only in-frame clones, not every one. The sample includes over 2 million clones, approximately 95% seen only once; the top ten take about 1.1%. This TCR derives from a man aged 18 to 35 in good health. The source material was naive CD8+ T cells sorted from blood. The chain links TRBV7-2 to TRBJ2-2; a possible D gene is TRBD1 (5 bases). The CDR3 loop is CASNPWSGRTGELFF. The DNA of the CDR3 is TGTGCCAGCAATCCGTGGTCAGGGCGGACCGGGGAGCTGTTTTTT.